The entry below describes one T cell receptor beta chain. This clone may be a read error of a much larger clone one base away. This record comes from a study of CD8+CD57+ T cells in acquired aplastic anemia. Genomic DNA, the template, was used for profiling of the TCR beta VDJ and CDR3. TCRdb processed the reads anew with MiXCR; each CDR3 protein has one entry. The repertoire holds 250,000 to 350,000 distinct CDR3 sequences, with around three fifths as singletons. The CDR3 totals 18 residues. CDR1 and CDR2 (germline): MGHRA, YSYEKL. Deletions cut 3 bases from V and 2 bases from J, with 22 bases between.

This TCR was recovered from a human donor with severe aplastic anemia or a healthy control (not recorded which). Sequenced sample: sorted CD4+, CD8+, or CD8+CD57+ T cells (not recorded which) from PBMCs. This chain uses TRBV4-1 with TRBJ1-1; TRBD1 might be the D (5 bases). The CDR3 loop reads CASSQASEGLGGNTEAFF. The CDR3 DNA reads as TGCGCCAGCAGCCAGGCCTCCGAGGGTCTTGGGGGTAACACTGAAGCTTTCTTT.